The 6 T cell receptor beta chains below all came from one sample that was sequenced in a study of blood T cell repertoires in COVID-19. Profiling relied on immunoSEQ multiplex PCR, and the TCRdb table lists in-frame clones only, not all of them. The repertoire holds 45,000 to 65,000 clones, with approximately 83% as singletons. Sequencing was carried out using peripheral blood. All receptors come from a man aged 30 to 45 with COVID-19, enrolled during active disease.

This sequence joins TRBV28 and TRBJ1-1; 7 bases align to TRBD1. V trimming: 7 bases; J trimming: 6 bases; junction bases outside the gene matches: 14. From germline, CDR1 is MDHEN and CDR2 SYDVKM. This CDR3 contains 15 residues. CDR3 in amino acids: CASTTAGTVLPEAFF. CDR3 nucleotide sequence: TGTGCCAGCACAACAGCCGGGACAGTCTTACCTGAAGCTTTCTTT.

CDR3 DNA sequence: TGTGCCAGCAGCGCAGACAGGGGGCGAAACACCATATATTTT. Its protein is CASSADRGRNTIYF. The chain carries TRBV5-4 and TRBJ1-3; 10 nucleotides agree with TRBD1. The CDR3 totals 14 residues. Per the germline V gene, CDR1 is SGHNT and CDR2 is YYREEE (reference sequence). With 4 bases clipped from V and 5 bases from J, the junction kept 3 bases outside the gene matches.

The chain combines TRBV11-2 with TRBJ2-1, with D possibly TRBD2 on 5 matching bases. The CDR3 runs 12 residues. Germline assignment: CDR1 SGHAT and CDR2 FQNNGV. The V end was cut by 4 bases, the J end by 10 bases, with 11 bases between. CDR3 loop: CASSSTPGEQFF. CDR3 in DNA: TGTGCCAGCAGCTCCACCCCGGGGGAGCAGTTCTTC.

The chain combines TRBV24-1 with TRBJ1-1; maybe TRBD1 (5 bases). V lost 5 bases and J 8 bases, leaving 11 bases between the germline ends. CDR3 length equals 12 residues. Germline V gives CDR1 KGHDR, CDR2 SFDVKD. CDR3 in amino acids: CATSAPGAEAFF. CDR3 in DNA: TGTGCCACCAGTGCCCCTGGGGCAGAAGCTTTCTTT.

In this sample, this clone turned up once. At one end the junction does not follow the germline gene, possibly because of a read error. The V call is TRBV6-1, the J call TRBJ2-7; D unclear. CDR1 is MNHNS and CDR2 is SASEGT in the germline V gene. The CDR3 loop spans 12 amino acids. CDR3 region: CASSERRYGQYF. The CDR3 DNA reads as TGTGCCAGCAGTGAGAGGCGCTACGGGCAGTACTTC.

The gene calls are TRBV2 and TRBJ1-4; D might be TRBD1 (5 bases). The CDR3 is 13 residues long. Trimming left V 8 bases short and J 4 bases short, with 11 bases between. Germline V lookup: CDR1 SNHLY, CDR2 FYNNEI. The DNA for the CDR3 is TGTGCCAGCCAAACAGGCTATAATGAAAAACTGTTTTTT. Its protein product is CASQTGYNEKLFF. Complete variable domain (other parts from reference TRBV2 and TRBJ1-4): EPEVTQTPSHQVTQMGQEVILRCVPISNHLYFYWYRQILGQKVEFLVSFYNNEISEKSEIFDDQFSVERPDGSNFTLKIRSTKLEDSAMYFCASQTGYNEKLFFGSGTQLSVL.